The next 27 T cell receptor beta chains were all read from a single sample in a study of cytomegalovirus exposure and HLA in healthy donors. The PCR used 60 Vbeta and 13 Jbeta primers. The repertoire was sequenced with immunoSEQ multiplex PCR; TCRdb's copy has only in-frame clones and lacks some. The sample has about 100,000 clones, more than 65% seen once. Material: PBMCs. These receptors came from a woman aged 18-30 years in good health and CMV-seropositive.

The CDR3 DNA is TGTGCCAGCACGCCGGTAGACCAAGAGACCCAGTACTTC. Its protein is CASTPVDQETQYF. The chain recombines TRBV6-5 with TRBJ2-5; D ambiguous. The V gene lost 7 bases and the J gene lost 0 bases, with 9 bases spanning the gap. This CDR3 spans 13 amino acids. Germline V gene data show CDR1 as MNHEY and CDR2 as SVGAGI.

Sample share makes this clone medium-sized. The chain employs TRBV6-4 and TRBJ2-2; 9 bases fit TRBD2. This CDR3 region has 15 residues. The ends lost 0 bases at V and 4 bases at J; junction bases unmatched: 0. CDR1 MRHNA and CDR2 SNTAGT come from the germline V gene. The CDR3 here is CASSDSSGSTGELFF. CDR3 coding DNA: TGTGCCAGCAGTGACTCTAGCGGGAGCACCGGGGAGCTGTTTTTT.

V is TRBV5-1 and J is TRBJ2-7, with TRBD2 matching 9 bases. Germline V gives CDR1 SGHRS, CDR2 YFSETQ. V was clipped by 0 bases and J by 4 bases; unmatched bases: 14. The CDR3 runs 18 residues. CDR3 region: CASSLGTSSGIIGYEQYF. CDR3 nucleotides: TGCGCCAGCAGCTTGGGGACTTCTAGCGGGATTATAGGGTACGAGCAGTACTTC.

The chain recombines TRBV4-3 with TRBJ2-5; TRBD2 matches 11 bases. V shed 0 bases, J shed 9 bases, and the junction held 9 bases outside the gene matches. The germline V gene encodes CDR1 LGHNA and CDR2 YSLEER. The CDR3 covers 16 residues. The CDR3 reads CASSQDPTSGSGAQYF. The CDR3 region has the DNA TGCGCCAGCAGCCAAGATCCCACTAGCGGGAGTGGTGCCCAGTACTTC.

The chain joins TRBV5-5 to TRBJ1-5; D not certain. Trimming pared 0 bases from V and 1 base from J, leaving 8 bases between. Looked up from germline, CDR1 is SGHKS and CDR2 is YYEKEE (reference sequence). The CDR3 sequence is 15 residues long. CDR3 residues: CASSLESPSNQPQHF. As DNA, the CDR3 is TGTGCCAGCAGCTTGGAGAGTCCCAGCAATCAGCCCCAGCATTTT.

This chain connects TRBV6-5 to TRBJ2-7; 7 nucleotides align to TRBD1. The CDR3 covers 15 residues. Germline V gives CDR1 MNHEY, CDR2 SVGAGI. Trimming removed 7 bases from V and 2 bases from J; junction bases left unmatched: 11. CDR3 protein: CASIATKTGTYEQYF. In DNA form, the CDR3 reads TGTGCCAGCATAGCGACCAAGACAGGGACCTACGAGCAGTACTTC.

V gene TRBV7-2 combines with J gene TRBJ2-1; 7 bases line up with TRBD2. Germline CDR1 SGHTA, CDR2 FQGNSA. Trimming removed 5 bases from V and 7 bases from J; junction bases left unmatched: 2. The CDR3 loop spans 12 amino acids. DNA for the CDR3: TGTGCCAGCAGCCGTAGCGGGAATGAGCAGTTCTTC. This gives the protein CASSRSGNEQFF.

The chain is built from TRBV6-4 and TRBJ2-1; D unclear. Germline assignment: CDR1 MRHNA and CDR2 SNTAGT. This CDR3 is built from 18 residues. V shed 6 bases and J shed 2 bases, with 23 bases lying between them. This chain's CDR3 is CASSRLSMVNQAYNEQFF. In nucleotides, the CDR3 is TGTGCCAGCAGCCGATTAAGTATGGTGAATCAGGCCTACAATGAGCAGTTCTTC.

The V call is TRBV4-1, the J call TRBJ2-7; D is possibly TRBD2 (5 bases). This CDR3 spans 14 amino acids. V lost 6 bases and J lost 7, with 19 bases in between. The germline V gene encodes CDR1 MGHRA and CDR2 YSYEKL. The CDR3 loop is CASSLPGGSPEQYF. Written as DNA, the CDR3 is TGCGCCAGCAGTCTCCCGGGCGGGTCGCCGGAGCAGTACTTC.

This rearrangement joins TRBV29-1 to TRBJ2-1; 9 nucleotides align to TRBD2. CDR3 length equals 15 residues. V lost 7 bases to trimming and J lost 4 bases; unmatched junction nucleotides: 11. In germline, CDR1 is SQVTM, CDR2 ANQGSEA. CDR3 sequence (DNA): TGCAGCGCCAACAATCTAGCGGGACTTTACAATGAGCAGTTCTTC. Residues: CSANNLAGLYNEQFF.

The gene calls are TRBV5-4 and TRBJ2-1, with TRBD2 identical over 7 bases. The CDR3 is 16 residues long. V lost 2 bases, J lost 8 bases, and 13 bases stayed unmatched. In germline, CDR1 is SGHNT, CDR2 YYREEE (reference sequence). In nucleotides, the CDR3 is TGTGCCAGCAGCTTCATAGCTGTGAGGGGAGGGGATGAGCAGTTCTTC. Translating it yields CASSFIAVRGGDEQFF.

The genes are TRBV7-2 and TRBJ2-3; D remains unclear. Trimming shortened V by 2 bases and J by 3 bases, and 6 bases separated the two germline ends. Germline V gene sequence: CDR1 SGHTA, CDR2 FQGNSA. The CDR3 contains 13 residues. The CDR3 loop is CASSLPVTDTQYF. CDR3 DNA sequence: TGTGCCAGCAGCTTACCAGTTACAGATACGCAGTATTTT.

The chain is built from TRBV29-1 and TRBJ2-7; 10 bases map to TRBD1. Germline values: CDR1 SQVTM, CDR2 ANQGSEA. Germline trimming cut 5 bases from V and 3 bases from J; bases unmatched to any gene: 4. The CDR3 totals 13 residues. For the CDR3, the DNA is TGCAGCGTTTCCGGGACAGGGGACTACGAGCAGTACTTC. It is translated as CSVSGTGDYEQYF.

The rearrangement links TRBV27 to TRBJ2-3; D possibly corresponds to TRBD2 (5 bases). This CDR3 is built from 16 residues. In germline, CDR1 is MNHEY, CDR2 SMNVEV (reference sequence). V was cut by 7 bases and J by 0 bases, with 17 bases left in between. The CDR3 DNA reads TGTGCCAGCACCCCGTGGGGAGCCCGAAGCACAGATACGCAGTATTTT. Translating it yields CASTPWGARSTDTQYF.

The chain combines TRBV5-1 with TRBJ2-1; 10 bases align to TRBD2. CDR1 and CDR2 (germline): SGHRS, YFSETQ. The CDR3 contains 16 residues. Trimming took 4 bases from V and 1 from J; bases not matched to a gene: 5. The CDR3 bases are TGCGCCAGCAGCACCCCACTAGCGGGATCCTACAATGAGCAGTTCTTC. Its translation: CASSTPLAGSYNEQFF.

The chain uses TRBV19 and TRBJ2-1, with 12 bases that match TRBD2. J gave up 3 bases and V 5 bases, and 14 bases lay outside the gene matches. The V gene's germline CDR1 is LNHDA and CDR2 SQIVND (reference sequence). The CDR3 loop spans 19 amino acids. The CDR3 DNA sequence: TGTGCCAGTAGTCCGCCTCCCAGACTAGCGGGAGTTAGCTACAATGAGCAGTTCTTC. Translated: CASSPPPRLAGVSYNEQFF. The full variable domain, completed using reference TRBV19 and TRBJ2-1, is DGGITQSPKYLFRKEGQNVTLSCEQNLNHDAMYWYRQDPGQGLRLIYYSQIVNDFQKGDIAEGYSVSREKKESFPLTVTSAQKNPTAFYLCASSPPPRLAGVSYNEQFFGPGTRLTVL.

This clone appeared a few times. This chain uses TRBV5-1 with TRBJ1-5; D might be TRBD1 (5 bases). Germline V gene sequence: CDR1 SGHRS, CDR2 YFSETQ. The CDR3 spans 14 residues. Trimming stripped 4 bases from V and 3 bases from J, with 11 bases between. CDR3 bases: TGCGCCAGCAGCCCGGGTGGGGCCAATCAGCCCCAGCATTTT. Translating it yields CASSPGGANQPQHF.

The chain's CDR3 is CASSLAGQGQIEQFF. The CDR3 DNA follows: TGTGCCAGCAGCTTAGCGGGCCAGGGTCAGATAGAGCAGTTCTTC. The chain uses TRBV7-2 and TRBJ2-1; maybe TRBD1 (5 bases). The V gene lost 0 bases and the J gene lost 10 bases, with 16 bases spanning the gap. The CDR3 is made up of 15 amino acids. Germline V gene sequence: CDR1 SGHTA, CDR2 FQGNSA.

This sequence joins TRBV10-3 and TRBJ2-3; TRBD1 is a possible D gene (5 bases). The CDR3 is 13 residues long. Trimming pared 4 bases from V and 6 bases from J, leaving 11 bases between. The germline V gene has CDR1 ENHRY and CDR2 SYGVKD. The CDR3 loop is CAISAVDSDTQYF. DNA for the CDR3: TGTGCCATCAGTGCGGTAGACAGCGATACGCAGTATTTT.

The chain carries TRBV11-2 and TRBJ2-3; D unclear. The germline V and J ends were trimmed by 3 bases and 5 bases, with 15 bases remaining between them. Germline CDR1 SGHAT, CDR2 FQNNGV. The CDR3 covers 15 residues. The CDR3 sequence is CASSLYRGVGDTQYF. The CDR3 nucleotides are TGTGCCAGCAGCTTGTACCGAGGTGTGGGAGATACGCAGTATTTT.

The chain recombines TRBV14 with TRBJ2-7; TRBD2 aligns across 10 bases. The CDR3 extends over 14 amino acids. The germline V gene encodes CDR1 SGHDN and CDR2 FVKESK. V shed 4 bases, J shed 6 bases, and the junction held 6 bases outside the gene matches. The CDR3 DNA is TGTGCCAGCAGCCCTAGCGGGGGTCGCGCCGAGCAGTACTTC. Its translation is CASSPSGGRAEQYF.

In DNA, the CDR3 is TGTGCCAGCTCACCAAATGGGCGCGGGAACCAAGAGACCCAGTACTTC. Residues: CASSPNGRGNQETQYF. The chain couples TRBV18 to TRBJ2-5; a weak D match, TRBD2 (6 bases). Trimming left V 2 bases short and J 0 bases short, with 13 bases between. Germline V gene data show CDR1 as KGHSH and CDR2 as LQKENI. The CDR3 length is 16 residues.

This rearrangement joins TRBV29-1 to TRBJ1-1; no reliable D call. The germline CDR1 and CDR2 sequences are SQVTM and ANQGSEA. The V and J ends lost 7 bases and 5 bases respectively, with 20 bases between them. This CDR3 comprises 14 residues. CDR3 sequence reads: CSGLRLRRKTEAFF. The CDR3 coding sequence is TGCAGCGGACTCCGGTTACGTCGGAAGACTGAAGCTTTCTTT.

This clone was seen a few times. The chain couples TRBV27 to TRBJ2-7, with TRBD2 matching over 10 bases. This CDR3 comprises 14 residues. Germline-derived CDR1 and CDR2 are MNHEY and SMNVEV (reference sequence). V was pared by 5 bases and J by 7 bases, with 8 bases of the junction left unmatched. The CDR3 sequence is CASSPLAGVKEQYF. The CDR3 region has the DNA TGTGCCAGCAGTCCCCTAGCGGGAGTAAAAGAGCAGTACTTC.

This sequence joins TRBV7-9 and TRBJ2-1; TRBD1 aligns across 10 bases. The CDR3 is 15 amino acids. J was trimmed by 5 bases and V by 5 bases; bases with no gene match: 6. CDR1 and CDR2 (germline): SEHNR, FQNEAQ (reference sequence). The CDR3 sequence is CASSVGQGGDNEQFF. The CDR3 DNA reads TGTGCCAGCAGCGTTGGACAGGGGGGAGACAATGAGCAGTTCTTC.

This clone was recorded only once. The V call is TRBV7-9, the J call TRBJ2-5; 8 bases align to TRBD2. The CDR3 contains 15 residues. V lost 6 bases, J lost 5 bases, and 11 bases stayed unmatched. Germline V gene sequence: CDR1 SEHNR, CDR2 FQNEAQ (reference sequence). The CDR3 region is CASRHGGGPGETQYF. In DNA, the CDR3 is TGTGCCAGCAGACACGGCGGGGGGCCCGGGGAGACCCAGTACTTC. Full variable domain (missing parts from reference TRBV7-9 and TRBJ2-5): DTGVSQNPRHKITKRGQNVTFRCDPISEHNRLYWYRQTLGQGPEFLTYFQNEAQLEKSRLLSDRFSAERPKGSFSTLEIQRTEQGDSAMYLCASRHGGGPGETQYFGPGTRLLVL.

In this sample, this clone turned up once. The rearrangement uses TRBV30 and TRBJ1-4; possible D gene TRBD1, 5 bases. Trimming took 1 base from V and 2 from J, leaving 5 bases between them. Germline CDR1 is GTSNPN and CDR2 is SVGIG (reference sequence). CDR3 length: 13 amino acids. This CDR3 is CAWSEGTNEKLFF. Written as DNA, the CDR3 is TGTGCCTGGAGTGAGGGGACTAATGAAAAACTGTTTTTT.